The clone carrying this T cell receptor beta chain has just a few counts. Its specificity is not known. The PCR was carried out with 60 Vbeta primers and 13 Jbeta primers. Measured with immunoSEQ multiplex PCR; TCRdb has only the in-frame clones, and not every one. The sample records 74,000 or so clones, approximately 71% being singletons. This CDR3 is built from 16 residues. J gave up 3 bases and V 3 bases, and 11 bases lay outside the gene matches. Germline CDR1 is MRHNA and CDR2 is SNTAGT. The data originate from a study of cytomegalovirus exposure and HLA in healthy donors. Study results and limitations: Sequencing likely caused a cluster of highly shared sequence variants.

V and J are TRBV6-4 and TRBJ2-7; 7 bases line up with TRBD1. The sequence derives from a woman under 40 in good health and CMV-seronegative. The sequenced sample consisted of PBMCs. The CDR3 DNA sequence: TGTGCCAGCAGTGAGCATACAGGGGCGATGGGCTACGAGCAGTACTTC. Encoded protein: CASSEHTGAMGYEQYF.